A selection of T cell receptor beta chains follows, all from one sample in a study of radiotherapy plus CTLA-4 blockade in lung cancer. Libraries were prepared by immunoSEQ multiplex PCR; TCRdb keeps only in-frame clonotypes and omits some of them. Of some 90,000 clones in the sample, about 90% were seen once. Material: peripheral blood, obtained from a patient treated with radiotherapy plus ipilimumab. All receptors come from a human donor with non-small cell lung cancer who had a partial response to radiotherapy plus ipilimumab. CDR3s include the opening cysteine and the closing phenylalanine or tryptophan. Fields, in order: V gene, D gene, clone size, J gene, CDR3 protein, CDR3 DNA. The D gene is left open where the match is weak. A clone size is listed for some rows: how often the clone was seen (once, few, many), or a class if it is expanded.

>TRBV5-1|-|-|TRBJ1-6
CASSLGGIDSPLHF
TGCGCCAGCAGCTTGGGAGGGATAGATTCACCCCTCCACTTT
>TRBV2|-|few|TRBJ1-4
CASSQEANEKLFF
TGTGCCAGCAGTCAGGAGGCTAATGAAAAACTGTTTTTT
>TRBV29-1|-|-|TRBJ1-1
CSGTGFNTEAFF
TGCAGCGGAACAGGGTTCAACACTGAAGCTTTCTTT
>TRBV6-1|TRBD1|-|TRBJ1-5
CASSVDRAPYSNQPQHF
TGTGCCAGCAGTGTTGACAGGGCTCCTTATAGCAATCAGCCCCAGCATTTT
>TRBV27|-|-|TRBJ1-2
CASSLSPIYGYTF
TGTGCCAGCAGTTTATCCCCCATCTATGGCTACACCTTC
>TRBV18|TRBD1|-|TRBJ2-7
CASSRGTGEREQYF
TGTGCCAGCTCGCGGGGGACAGGGGAACGCGAGCAGTACTTC
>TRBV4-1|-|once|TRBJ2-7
CASSPRTSNEQYF
TGCGCCAGCAGCCCCCGGACATCTAACGAGCAGTACTTC
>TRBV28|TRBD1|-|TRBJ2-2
CASRPTGGKITGELFF
TGTGCCAGCAGGCCGACAGGGGGCAAGATCACCGGGGAGCTGTTTTTT
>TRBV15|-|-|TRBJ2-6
CATSTQGGFGLSGANVLTF
TGTGCCACCAGCACCCAGGGGGGCTTCGGGCTCTCTGGGGCCAACGTCCTGACTTTC
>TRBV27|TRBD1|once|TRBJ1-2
CASSSTGTGWNGYTF
TGTGCCAGCAGTTCTACCGGGACAGGGTGGAATGGCTACACCTTC
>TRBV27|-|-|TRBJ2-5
CASSVRAAGETQYF
TGTGCCAGCAGTGTAAGGGCCGCGGGAGAGACCCAGTACTTC
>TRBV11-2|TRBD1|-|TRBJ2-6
CASRTGQLPGANVLTF
TGTGCCAGCAGGACAGGGCAGCTCCCTGGGGCCAACGTCCTGACTTTC
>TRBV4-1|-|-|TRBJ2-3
CASSQDRGTDTQYF
TGCGCCAGCAGCCAAGACCGGGGCACAGATACGCAGTATTTT
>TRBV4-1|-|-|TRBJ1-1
CASSQAAQGLNTEAFF
TGCGCCAGCAGCCAAGCGGCTCAGGGGCTGAACACTGAAGCTTTCTTT
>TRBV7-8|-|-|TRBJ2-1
CASSFDSSSYNEQFF
TGTGCCAGCAGCTTCGATTCGAGCTCCTACAATGAGCAGTTCTTC
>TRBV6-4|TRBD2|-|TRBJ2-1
CASAYRGGSGFYNEQFF
TGTGCCAGCGCCTATCGGGGGGGAAGCGGGTTTTACAATGAGCAGTTCTTC
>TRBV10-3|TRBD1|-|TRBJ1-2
CAISAGQGDYGYTF
TGTGCCATCAGTGCCGGACAGGGGGACTATGGCTACACCTTC
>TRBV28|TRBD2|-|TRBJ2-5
CASSLVLAGRETQYF
TGTGCCAGCAGTTTAGTCCTAGCGGGAAGAGAGACCCAGTACTTC
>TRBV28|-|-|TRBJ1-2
CASSLRQNYGYTF
TGTGCCAGCAGCCTTCGACAGAACTATGGCTACACCTTC
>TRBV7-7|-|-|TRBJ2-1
CASSLVGLLPYNEQFF
TGTGCTAGCAGCTTAGTGGGGCTCCTCCCCTACAATGAGCAGTTCTTC
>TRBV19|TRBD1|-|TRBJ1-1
CASTDRGKNTEAFF
TGTGCCAGCACGGACAGGGGCAAGAACACTGAAGCTTTCTTT
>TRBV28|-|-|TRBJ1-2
CASSPTGYGYTF
TGTGCCAGCAGTCCTACAGGGTATGGCTACACCTTC
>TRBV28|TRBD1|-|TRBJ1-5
CASSSQQGATQPQHF
TGTGCCAGCAGTTCCCAACAGGGGGCTACTCAGCCCCAGCATTTT